This record covers a single TCR beta chain. CDR1 and CDR2 from the germline V gene are SGHAT and FQNNGV. Trimming removed 0 bases from V and 3 bases from J, with 10 bases in between. This CDR3 is built from 15 residues. This entry is derived from a study of blood T cell repertoires in COVID-19. Assay used: immunoSEQ multiplex PCR; TCRdb lists only in-frame clones, some missing. The sample carries fewer than 250,000 clones, roughly 80% recorded once. The V gene is TRBV11-2, the J gene TRBJ2-3; possible D gene TRBD1, 5 bases. Sequencing used PBMCs or T cells enriched from blood (not recorded which). The receptor was isolated from a woman aged 25 to 39 who had recovered from COVID-19. The DNA for the CDR3 is TGTGCCAGCAGCTTAGAAGGGGTGGGGACAGATACGCAGTATTTT. Protein product: CASSLEGVGTDTQYF.